Presented here are 2 T cell receptor beta chains from one specimen sequenced in a study of glioma-infiltrating T cells. TCR alpha and beta CDR3 regions were amplified from RNA using iRepertoire nested multiplex PCR. One entry per CDR3 protein results from TCRdb running MiXCR on the multiplex PCR reads. The profile covers 150,000 to 200,000 distinct CDR3 sequences, with roughly a third appearing a single time and just over 20% taken by the ten largest. The specimen was glioma tissue, nonneoplastic brain tissue, or PBMCs (not recorded which). The receptors stem from a human donor with low-grade glioma or glioblastoma, undergoing nonglioma brain surgery, or in good health (not recorded which).

The table lists this clonotype with many counts. V is TRBV27 and J is TRBJ2-7, with 7 positions matching TRBD1. This CDR3 contains 15 residues. V gave up 5 bases and J gave up 2 bases; unmatched junction bases: 9. CDR1 is MNHEY, CDR2 SMNVEV, per germline (reference sequence). The DNA for the CDR3 is TGTGCCAGCAGTGCTGTTGCGGACAGGCCCTACGAGCAGTACTTC. Translation gives CASSAVADRPYEQYF.

This clonotype was seen ten or more times. The chain links TRBV15 to TRBJ2-3, with 7 bases fitting TRBD2. In germline, CDR1 is LNHNV, CDR2 YYDKDF (reference sequence). The CDR3 covers 16 residues. V lost 0 bases and J lost 2; bases outside the gene matches: 5. The CDR3 nucleotides are TGTGCCACCAGCAGAGAGTGGCGGGAGACCACAGATACGCAGTATTTT. Residues: CATSREWRETTDTQYF.